This TCR beta chain was sequenced in a study of memory CD4+ T cells and cytomegalovirus serostatus. Findings of the study overall: A US-trained random forest predicted CMV serostatus with median AUC around 0.9. Each of around 69 CMV-associated TCRbeta sequences occurred in one to five individuals.

Profiled with immunoSEQ multiplex PCR; TCRdb holds only in-frame clones, not every one. This table has over 75,000 clones, about four fifths appearing once. Single viable CD3+CD4+CD8-CD45RO+ cells were sorted as the memory CD4+ T cells. On this clone: What it recognizes is unknown.

Per the germline V gene, CDR1 is MGHRA and CDR2 is YSYEKL. Trimming removed 3 bases at V and 4 bases at J, with 10 bases between. The CDR3 spans 15 residues. This sequence originates from an adult in good health and CMV-seropositive. The chain couples TRBV4-1 to TRBJ2-6, with D hard to call. Specimen: memory CD4+ T cells from blood. The CDR3 sequence is CASSQGRAGANVLTF. The CDR3 DNA reads TGCGCCAGCAGCCAGGGAAGAGCCGGGGCCAACGTCCTGACTTTC.